The source of this T cell receptor (beta chain) is a study of blood T cell repertoires in COVID-19. Study details: Symptom resolution, clearance, or two negative PCRs marked the recovered donors of Cohort 3. Material from acute and convalescent COVID-19 was sourced from the United States, Italy and Spain.

This clone was counted a few times. In germline, CDR1 is SQVTM, CDR2 ANQGSEA. V dropped 7 bases and J dropped 7 bases, with 13 bases sitting between them. The CDR3 extends over 11 amino acids. Across about two dozen US areas, participants ranged in age from about 18 to 100 years. Study processing details: Reference gene primer amplification gave nucleated cell count estimates. The protocol was immunoSEQ multiplex PCR, while the TCRdb copy is restricted to in-frame clones and leaves out a portion. D and trimming come from the DNA, and the V and J calls and clone size come from that table. Of approximately 190,000 clones in the sample, about 86% were seen once.

This rearrangement joins TRBV29-1 to TRBJ1-1; no clear D. Material: PBMCs or T cells enriched from blood (not recorded which). The TCR originated in a woman in her forties in a cohort exposed to, infected with or recovered from COVID-19 (not recorded which). CDR3 in amino acids: CSDGRPGEAFF. The CDR3 nucleotides are TGCAGCGATGGGAGGCCCGGTGAAGCTTTCTTT.